This TCR beta chain was profiled in a study of T cells after yellow fever vaccination (dated by TCRdb to between 2018 and 2020). For context, the study as a whole: Libraries from fractions with low cell numbers were prepared with the SMART-Seq v4 Ultra Low Input RNA kit. To track T-cell clones before and after primary and booster YFV17D yellow fever vaccination, bulk TCR alpha and beta repertoires were sequenced longitudinally. Two healthy male donors made up the cohort, one aged 18 to 30 years and the other aged 30 to 40 years. Blood was collected at multiple timepoints before and after primary and secondary immunization, and bulk PBMC replicates and cell subsets were isolated. What the work shows at the level of the full study, not this receptor alone: Compared with the primary T-cell response, the secondary T-cell response was faster but weaker, reaching its peak on day 5 rather than on day 15. Computational filtering was needed because FACS-sorted repertoires could contain abundant contaminating clonotypes from the bulk population. The study included only a couple of donors, which limits how far the findings can be generalized. A small share of clonotypes occurred in both CD4 and CD8 compartments, likely arising from convergent recombination. Most clones expanded after primary vaccination were re-detected after the booster (96% of CD4 and approximately 89% of CD8), suggesting broad memory maintenance.

A few counts support this clonotype. This receptor's antigen is unknown. Within one base of it there is no much larger clone, and no base qualities were kept. The sample's treatment or condition, from its label and the paper: live attenuated yellow fever vaccine strain. At each blood-draw timepoint, two biological replicates of bulk PBMCs were collected. A standard Ficoll-Paque protocol was used to isolate PBMCs from peripheral blood. TriZol was used to extract RNA from bulk PBMCs, from CD4 and CD8 fractions, and from dextramer-positive and dextramer-negative fractions. The CDR3 covers 16 residues, taking in both the cysteine and the phenylalanine. Solely the CDR3 DNA is kept, with 48 bases framed from the first base. The germline V gene (reference sequence) specifies SGHNT as CDR1 and YYREEE as CDR2. Trimming at the junction amounts to 4 bases on V and 4 bases on J, and the germline ends lie 20 bases apart.

The sequencer listed for this sample is Illumina NovaSeq 6000. TCR cDNA was made using 5'RACE template switching, a step that added a universal primer site and unique molecular identifiers. Priming of cDNA synthesis was performed from both the TCR alpha and TCR beta constant segments. Libraries were amplified in two PCR steps, with sample barcodes and sequencing adapters added in the second step. Libraries were sequenced on Illumina HiSeq 2500 (2x100 bp) or NovaSeq (2x150 bp). The original methods were these. Demultiplexing of reads and collapsing into UMI consensus sequences were performed with MIGEC, and V(D)J alignment was carried out with MiXCR. Clonotypes responding to the vaccine were identified with edgeR on replicate PBMC samples, with the criteria of FDR below 0.01 and a log2 fold change above 5 up to day 15. Each bulk clonotype was labeled CD4 or CD8 based on which sequenced repertoire, CD4 or CD8, contained the clonotype at higher abundance. The public reads were run again by TCRdb, first through fastp at Q25 and then through MiXCR, and only productive beta chains were kept. For every CDR3 protein sequence, its rows merge into one entry that carries the most common genes and DNA. V and J calls and clone size were set by TCRdb, not the authors. In all, the sample holds roughly 310,000 distinct CDR3 sequences, and about 3.5% of those were seen once. About a quarter of the sample belongs to the ten largest clones.

The V and J genes are TRBV5-4 and TRBJ2-5, with the D gene not clear enough to name. The sequences come from PBMCs, collected on the day of the yellow fever booster vaccination. The sequence came from a man aged 18 to 30 who received the YFV17D yellow fever vaccine. The nucleotide sequence reads TGTGCCAGCAGCCAGACCGCGGCTATAGGCGGAGAGACCCAGTACTTC. Its amino acids are CASSQTAAIGGETQYF.